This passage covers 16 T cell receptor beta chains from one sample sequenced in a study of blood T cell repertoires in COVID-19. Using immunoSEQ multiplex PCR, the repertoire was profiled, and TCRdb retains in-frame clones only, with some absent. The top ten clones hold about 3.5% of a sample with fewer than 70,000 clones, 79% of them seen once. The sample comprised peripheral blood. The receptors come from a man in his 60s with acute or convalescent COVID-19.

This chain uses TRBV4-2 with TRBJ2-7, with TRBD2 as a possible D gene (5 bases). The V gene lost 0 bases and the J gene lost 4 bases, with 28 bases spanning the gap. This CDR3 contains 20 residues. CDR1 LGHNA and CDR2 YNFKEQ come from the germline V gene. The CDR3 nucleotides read TGTGCCAGCAGCCAAGAAGCTAGTCTAGCCTCCAAACATCCCCTTTACGAGCAGTACTTC. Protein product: CASSQEASLASKHPLYEQYF.

CDR3: CASSQFSGDTEAFF. In DNA, the CDR3 is TGTGCCAGCAGCCAATTCTCAGGGGATACTGAAGCTTTCTTT. The chain combines TRBV7-9 with TRBJ1-1, with a possible D match to TRBD1 (6 bases). The V and J ends lost 5 bases and 5 bases respectively, with 15 bases between them. Looked up from germline, CDR1 is SEHNR and CDR2 is FQNEAQ (reference sequence). The CDR3 length is 14 residues.

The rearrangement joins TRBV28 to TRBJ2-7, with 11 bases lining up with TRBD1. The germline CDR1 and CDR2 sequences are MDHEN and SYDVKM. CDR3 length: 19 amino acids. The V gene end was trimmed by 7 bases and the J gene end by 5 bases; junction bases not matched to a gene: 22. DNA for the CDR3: TGTGCCAGCAACTTTCCGGGACAGGGGGTTCGGGGAACCCTCCACGAGCAGTACTTC. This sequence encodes CASNFPGQGVRGTLHEQYF.

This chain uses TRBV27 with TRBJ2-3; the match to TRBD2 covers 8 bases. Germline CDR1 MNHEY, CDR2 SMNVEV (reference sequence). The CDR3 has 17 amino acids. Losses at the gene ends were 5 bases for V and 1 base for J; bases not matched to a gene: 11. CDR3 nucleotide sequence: TGTGCCAGCAGTCGTCCATTCGAAGCGGGGGGCACAGATACGCAGTATTTT. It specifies CASSRPFEAGGTDTQYF.

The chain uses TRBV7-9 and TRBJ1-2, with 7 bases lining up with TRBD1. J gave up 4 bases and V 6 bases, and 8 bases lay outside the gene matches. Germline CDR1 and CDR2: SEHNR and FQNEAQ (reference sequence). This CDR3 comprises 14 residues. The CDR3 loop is CASRPTGASYGYTF. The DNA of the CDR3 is TGTGCCAGCAGACCTACAGGGGCCAGCTATGGCTACACCTTC. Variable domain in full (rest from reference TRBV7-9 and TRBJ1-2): DTGVSQNPRHKITKRGQNVTFRCDPISEHNRLYWYRQTLGQGPEFLTYFQNEAQLEKSRLLSDRFSAERPKGSFSTLEIQRTEQGDSAMYLCASRPTGASYGYTFGSGTRLTVV.

CDR3 coding DNA: TGTGCCAGCACCATGGCGGCAGGGGGAGGAGGGCCCCAGCATTTT. Amino acids: CASTMAAGGGGPQHF. The gene calls are TRBV27 and TRBJ1-5; 7 bases are a match to TRBD1. This CDR3 spans 15 amino acids. Germline CDR1 reads MNHEY; CDR2 reads SMNVEV (reference sequence). The J segment lost 9 bases and the V segment lost 7 bases, leaving 15 bases of the junction unmatched.

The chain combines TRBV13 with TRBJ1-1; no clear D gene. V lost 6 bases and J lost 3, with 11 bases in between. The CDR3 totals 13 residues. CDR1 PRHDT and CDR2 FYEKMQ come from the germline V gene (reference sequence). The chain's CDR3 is CASSSVGDTEAFF. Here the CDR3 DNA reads TGTGCCAGCAGTTCGGTCGGGGACACTGAAGCTTTCTTT. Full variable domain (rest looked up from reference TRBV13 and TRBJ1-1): AAGVIQSPRHLIKEKRETATLKCYPIPRHDTVYWYQQGPGQDPQFLISFYEKMQSDKGSIPDRFSAQQFSDYHSELNMSSLELGDSALYFCASSSVGDTEAFFGQGTRLTVV.

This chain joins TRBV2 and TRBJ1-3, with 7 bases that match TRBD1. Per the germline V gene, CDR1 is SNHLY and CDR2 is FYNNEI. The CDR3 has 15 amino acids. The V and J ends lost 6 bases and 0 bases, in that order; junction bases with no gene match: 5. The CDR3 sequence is CASRNRGLSGNTIYF. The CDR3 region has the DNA TGTGCCAGCAGAAACAGGGGCCTCTCTGGAAACACCATATATTTT.

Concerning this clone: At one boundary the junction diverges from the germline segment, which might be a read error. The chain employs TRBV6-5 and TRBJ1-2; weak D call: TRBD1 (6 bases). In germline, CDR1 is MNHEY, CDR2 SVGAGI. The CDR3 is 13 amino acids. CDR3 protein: CASSYEATGQMIF. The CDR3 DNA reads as TGTGCCAGCAGTTACGAGGCCACCGGACAGATGATCTTC.

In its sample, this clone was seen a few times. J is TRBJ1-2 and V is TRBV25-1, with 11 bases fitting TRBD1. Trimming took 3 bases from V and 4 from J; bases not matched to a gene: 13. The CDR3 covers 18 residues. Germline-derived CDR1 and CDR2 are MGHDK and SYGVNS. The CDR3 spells CASSDSRPGQGDLYGYTF. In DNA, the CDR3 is TGTGCCAGCAGTGATAGTAGACCGGGACAGGGGGATCTCTATGGCTACACCTTC.

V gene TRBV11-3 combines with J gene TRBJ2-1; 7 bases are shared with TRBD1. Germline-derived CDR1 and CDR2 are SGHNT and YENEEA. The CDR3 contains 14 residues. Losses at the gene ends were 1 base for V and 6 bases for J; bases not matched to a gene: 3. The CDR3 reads CASSLGDSINEQFF. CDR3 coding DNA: TGTGCCAGCAGCTTAGGGGACAGCATCAATGAGCAGTTCTTC.

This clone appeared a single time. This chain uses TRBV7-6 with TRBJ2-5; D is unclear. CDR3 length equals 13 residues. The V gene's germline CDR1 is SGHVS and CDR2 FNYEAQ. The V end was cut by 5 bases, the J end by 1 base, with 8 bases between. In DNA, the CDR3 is TGTGCCAGCAGCCCAGGCCTCCAAGAGACCCAGTACTTC. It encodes CASSPGLQETQYF.

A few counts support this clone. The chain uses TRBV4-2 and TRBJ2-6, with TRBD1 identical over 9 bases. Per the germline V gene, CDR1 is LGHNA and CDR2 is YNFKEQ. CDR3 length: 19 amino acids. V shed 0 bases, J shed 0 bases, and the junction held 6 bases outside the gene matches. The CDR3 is CASSQDVPDRGSGANVLTF. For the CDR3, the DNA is TGTGCCAGCAGCCAAGATGTTCCGGACAGGGGCTCTGGGGCCAACGTCCTGACTTTC.

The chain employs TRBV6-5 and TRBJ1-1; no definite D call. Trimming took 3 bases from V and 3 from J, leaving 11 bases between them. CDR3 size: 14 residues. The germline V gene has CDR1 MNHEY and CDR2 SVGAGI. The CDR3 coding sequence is TGTGCCAGCAGTTATTTGGGCGGGTACACTGAAGCTTTCTTT. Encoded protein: CASSYLGGYTEAFF.

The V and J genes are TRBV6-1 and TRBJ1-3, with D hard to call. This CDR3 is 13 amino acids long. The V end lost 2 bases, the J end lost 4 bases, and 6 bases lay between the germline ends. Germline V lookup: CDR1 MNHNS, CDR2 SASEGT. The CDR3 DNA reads TGTGCCAGCAGTGAAAGAGAAGGAAACACCATATATTTT. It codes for CASSEREGNTIYF.

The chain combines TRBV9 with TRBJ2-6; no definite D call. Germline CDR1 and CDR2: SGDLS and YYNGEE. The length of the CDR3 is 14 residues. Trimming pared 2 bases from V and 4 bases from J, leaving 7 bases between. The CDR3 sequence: CASSVSVGANVLTF. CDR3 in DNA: TGTGCCAGCAGCGTGTCGGTGGGGGCCAACGTCCTGACTTTC.